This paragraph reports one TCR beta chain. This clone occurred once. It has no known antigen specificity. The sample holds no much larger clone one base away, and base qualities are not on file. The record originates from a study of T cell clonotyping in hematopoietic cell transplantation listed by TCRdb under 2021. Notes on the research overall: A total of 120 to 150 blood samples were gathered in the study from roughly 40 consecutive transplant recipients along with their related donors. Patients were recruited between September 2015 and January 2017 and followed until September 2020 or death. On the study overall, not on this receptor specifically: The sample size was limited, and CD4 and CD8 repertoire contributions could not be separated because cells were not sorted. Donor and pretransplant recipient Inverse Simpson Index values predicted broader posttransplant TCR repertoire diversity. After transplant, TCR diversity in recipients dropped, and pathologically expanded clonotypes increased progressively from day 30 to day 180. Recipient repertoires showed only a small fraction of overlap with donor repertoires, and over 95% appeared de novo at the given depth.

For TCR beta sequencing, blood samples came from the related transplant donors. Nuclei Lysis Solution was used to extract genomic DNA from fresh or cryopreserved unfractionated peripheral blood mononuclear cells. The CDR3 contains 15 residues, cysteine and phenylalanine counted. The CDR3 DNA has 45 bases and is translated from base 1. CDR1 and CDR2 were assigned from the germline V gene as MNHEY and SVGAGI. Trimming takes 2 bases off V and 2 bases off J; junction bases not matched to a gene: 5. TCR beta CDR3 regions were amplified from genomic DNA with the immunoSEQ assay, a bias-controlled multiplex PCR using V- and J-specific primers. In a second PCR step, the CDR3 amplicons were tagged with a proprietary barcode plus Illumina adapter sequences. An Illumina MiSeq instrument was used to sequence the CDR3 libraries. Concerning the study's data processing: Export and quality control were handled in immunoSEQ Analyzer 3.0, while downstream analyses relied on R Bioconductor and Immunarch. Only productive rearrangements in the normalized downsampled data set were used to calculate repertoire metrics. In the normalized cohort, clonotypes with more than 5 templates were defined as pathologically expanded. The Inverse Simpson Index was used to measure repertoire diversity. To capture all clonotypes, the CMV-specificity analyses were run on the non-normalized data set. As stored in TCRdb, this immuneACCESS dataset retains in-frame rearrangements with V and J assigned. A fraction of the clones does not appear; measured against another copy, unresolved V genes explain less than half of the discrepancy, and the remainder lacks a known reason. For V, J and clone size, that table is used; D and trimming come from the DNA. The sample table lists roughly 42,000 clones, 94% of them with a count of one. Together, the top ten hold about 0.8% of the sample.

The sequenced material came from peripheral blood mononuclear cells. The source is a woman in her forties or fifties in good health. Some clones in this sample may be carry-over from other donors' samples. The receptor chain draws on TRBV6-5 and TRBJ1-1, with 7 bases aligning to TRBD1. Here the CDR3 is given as CASSYVDRPNTEAFF. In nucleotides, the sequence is TGTGCCAGCAGTTACGTGGACAGGCCTAACACTGAAGCTTTCTTT.